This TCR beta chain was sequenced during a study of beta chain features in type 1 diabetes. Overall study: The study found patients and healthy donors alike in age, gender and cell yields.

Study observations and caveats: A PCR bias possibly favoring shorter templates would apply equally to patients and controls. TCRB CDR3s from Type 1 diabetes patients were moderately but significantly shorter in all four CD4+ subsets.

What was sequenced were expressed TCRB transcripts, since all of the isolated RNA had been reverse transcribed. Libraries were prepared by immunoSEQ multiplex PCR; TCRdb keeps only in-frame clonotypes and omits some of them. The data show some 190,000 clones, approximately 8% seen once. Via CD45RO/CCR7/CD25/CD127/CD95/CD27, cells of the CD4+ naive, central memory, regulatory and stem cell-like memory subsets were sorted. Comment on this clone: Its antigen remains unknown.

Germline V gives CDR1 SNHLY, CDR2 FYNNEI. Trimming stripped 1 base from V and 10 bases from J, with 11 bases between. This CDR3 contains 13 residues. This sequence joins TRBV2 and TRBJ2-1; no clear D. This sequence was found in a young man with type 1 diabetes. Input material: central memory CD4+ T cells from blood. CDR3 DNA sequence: TGTGCCAGCAGTGAAGACCACGCTAGGGAGCAGTTCTTC. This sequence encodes CASSEDHAREQFF. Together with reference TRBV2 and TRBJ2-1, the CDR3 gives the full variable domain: EPEVTQTPSHQVTQMGQEVILRCVPISNHLYFYWYRQILGQKVEFLVSFYNNEISEKSEIFDDQFSVERPDGSNFTLKIRSTKLEDSAMYFCASSEDHAREQFFGPGTRLTVL.